Below are 26 T cell receptor beta chains sequenced from a single sample in a study of Ad26.COV2.S vaccination and SARS-CoV-2 variants. Repertoires were generated with immunoSEQ multiplex PCR, while TCRdb's copy carries only in-frame clones and drops some. The sample consists of 400,000 to 500,000 clones, roughly 90% of them appearing once. Indicated treatment: about 20 received Ad26.COV2.S at low or high dose, single or two shots; five or six received placebo; per-sample allocation not given. Vaccine and placebo recipients were sampled on day 63 after the first injection. Sequenced here: peripheral blood, sampled in a trial of Ad26.COV2.S vaccine versus placebo. The receptors stem from a person between 18 and 65 years old who received the Ad26.COV2.S COVID-19 vaccine or a placebo.

CDR3 nucleotides: TGTGCCAGCAGCTTGACTAGCGGGGAAACAGATACGCAGTATTTT. It translates to CASSLTSGETDTQYF. The chain employs TRBV7-2 and TRBJ2-3; TRBD2 matches 11 bases. Unmatched junction bases numbered 2, after V lost 3 bases and J lost 3 bases. The CDR3 has 15 residues. Germline V gene sequence: CDR1 SGHTA, CDR2 FQGNSA.

The gene calls are TRBV6-6 and TRBJ2-1; TRBD2 aligns across 12 bases. CDR1 is MNHNY and CDR2 is SVGAGI in the germline V gene (reference sequence). The CDR3 loop spans 21 amino acids. V shed 6 bases and J 0 bases; nucleotides not matched to a gene: 18. The CDR3 sequence: CASSRYSPTSGGDPSYNEQFF. DNA for the CDR3: TGTGCCAGCAGCCGATACTCCCCGACTAGCGGGGGTGATCCCTCCTACAATGAGCAGTTCTTC.

The chain carries TRBV28 and TRBJ2-7; D may be TRBD1 (5 bases). CDR3 size: 14 residues. Trimming removed 3 bases at V and 7 bases at J, with 16 bases between. Germline V lookup: CDR1 MDHEN, CDR2 SYDVKM. DNA for the CDR3: TGTGCCAGCAGTTTGAACAGGCCCCCCTGGGAGCAGTACTTC. Encoded protein: CASSLNRPPWEQYF.

The chain carries TRBV12-3 or TRBV12-4 and TRBJ2-1; maybe TRBD1 (7 bases). The CDR3 loop spans 13 amino acids. V was clipped by 5 bases and J by 8 bases, with 13 bases between them. The CDR3 loop reads CASSTRRGDEQFF. The CDR3 DNA is TGTGCCAGCAGTACCCGCAGGGGGGATGAGCAGTTCTTC.

This chain links TRBV11-2 with TRBJ1-3; perhaps TRBD1 as D (5 bases). The CDR3 loop spans 16 amino acids. V lost 5 bases to trimming and J lost 0 bases, with 14 bases between them. Germline V lookup: CDR1 SGHAT, CDR2 FQNNGV. In DNA, the CDR3 is TGTGCCAGCAGCGCTGATCAGGGTTTCTCTGGAAACACCATATATTTT. This codes for CASSADQGFSGNTIYF.

This clone was seen a few times. The genes are TRBV4-2 and TRBJ2-7; 9 bases fit TRBD2. This CDR3 has 14 amino acids. Per the germline V gene, CDR1 is LGHNA and CDR2 is YNFKEQ. With 3 bases clipped from V and 7 bases from J, the junction kept 7 bases outside the gene matches. The CDR3 loop reads CASSQDSGGPEQYF. The CDR3, as DNA: TGTGCCAGCAGCCAGGATAGCGGGGGACCGGAGCAGTACTTC.

The CDR3 coding sequence is TGTGCCAGCAGCACCGGGACACCGAAGGAGCAGTTCTTC. It translates to CASSTGTPKEQFF. This sequence joins TRBV5-6 and TRBJ2-1; TRBD1 is a possible D gene (6 bases). The germline V gene encodes CDR1 SGHDT and CDR2 YYEEEE. With 4 bases removed from V and 10 bases from J, the gap between germline ends came to 15 bases. The CDR3 is 13 residues long. Variable domain in full (rest from reference TRBV5-6 and TRBJ2-1): DAGVTQSPTHLIKTRGQQVTLRCSPKSGHDTVSWYQQALGQGPQFIFQYYEEEERQRGNFPDRFSGHQFPNYSSELNVNALLLGDSALYLCASSTGTPKEQFFGPGTRLTVL.

In its sample, this clone was seen many times. The chain employs TRBV6-4 and TRBJ2-1; 11 positions agree with TRBD2. Germline values: CDR1 MRHNA, CDR2 SNTAGT. The junction had 0 bases not matched to a gene; V was cut back by 2 bases and J by 3 bases. The CDR3 spans 15 residues. DNA of the CDR3: TGTGCCAGCAGTGACGGGACTAGCGGCTACAATGAGCAGTTCTTC. The encoded protein is CASSDGTSGYNEQFF.

V usage is TRBV6-5 and J usage is TRBJ2-7; maybe TRBD1 (6 bases). V was trimmed by 6 bases and J by 4 bases, leaving 13 bases between them. This CDR3 region has 13 residues. Germline V lookup: CDR1 MNHEY, CDR2 SVGAGI. This CDR3 reads CASRPDRNYEQYF. CDR3 DNA sequence: TGTGCCAGCAGGCCAGACAGGAATTACGAGCAGTACTTC.

V is TRBV6-5 and J is TRBJ2-3, with D possibly matching TRBD1 (6 bases). Germline V gene data show CDR1 as MNHEY and CDR2 as SVGAGI. The CDR3 has 15 amino acids. The germline V and J ends were trimmed by 8 bases and 2 bases, with 17 bases remaining between them. The DNA for the CDR3 is TGTGCCAGCGGTCAACAGGGTGCCCACACAGATACGCAGTATTTT. The encoded protein is CASGQQGAHTDTQYF.

A word on this clone: This CDR3 is also generated by other DNA sequences in the sample. The V and J genes are TRBV5-1 and TRBJ1-4; D call uncertain. Trimming removed 0 bases at V and 5 bases at J, with 8 bases between. Germline V gene sequence: CDR1 SGHRS, CDR2 YFSETQ. This CDR3 region has 14 residues. The chain's CDR3 is CASSLGTVNEKLFF. The CDR3 nucleotides are TGCGCCAGCAGCTTGGGAACAGTGAATGAAAAACTGTTTTTT.

The genes are TRBV6-5 and TRBJ2-7, with 9 bases lining up with TRBD2. Germline CDR1 reads MNHEY; CDR2 reads SVGAGI. This CDR3 is 16 amino acids long. V lost 4 bases and J lost 0; bases outside the gene matches: 7. The CDR3 region is CASSFQRGESSYEQYF. CDR3 nucleotide sequence: TGTGCCAGCAGTTTTCAGCGGGGGGAGAGCTCCTACGAGCAGTACTTC.

The V and J genes are TRBV7-3 and TRBJ1-2; maybe TRBD1 (5 bases). V was pared by 1 base and J by 8 bases, with 11 bases between. CDR3 length: 13 residues. Per the germline V gene, CDR1 is SGHTA and CDR2 is FQGTGA. The CDR3 loop reads CASSLNAGLGYTF. The CDR3 region has the DNA TGTGCCAGCAGCTTAAATGCAGGGTTAGGCTACACCTTC.

The chain has TRBV25-1 and TRBJ1-2; D gene unclear. V lost 6 bases to trimming and J lost 4 bases, with 9 bases between them. Germline assignment: CDR1 MGHDK and CDR2 SYGVNS. The CDR3 runs to 12 residues. CDR3 in amino acids: CASSGWSYGYTF. For the CDR3, the DNA is TGTGCCAGCAGCGGCTGGAGCTATGGCTACACCTTC.

The chain recombines TRBV28 with TRBJ1-1; D may be TRBD1 (6 bases). The V gene lost 2 bases and the J gene lost 1 base, with 11 bases spanning the gap. The CDR3 extends over 15 amino acids. CDR1 is MDHEN, CDR2 SYDVKM, per germline. The chain's CDR3 is CASSLRGGGNTEAFF. The CDR3 DNA is TGTGCCAGCAGTTTAAGGGGAGGGGGGAACACTGAAGCTTTCTTT. Variable domain in full (rest from reference TRBV28 and TRBJ1-1): DVKVTQSSRYLVKRTGEKVFLECVQDMDHENMFWYRQDPGLGLRLIYFSYDVKMKEKGDIPEGYSVSREKKERFSLILESASTNQTSMYLCASSLRGGGNTEAFFGQGTRLTVV.

This CDR3 reads CASSMVGLAGQETQYF. The CDR3 DNA is TGTGCCAGTAGTATGGTCGGTCTAGCGGGCCAAGAGACCCAGTACTTC. The chain is built from TRBV19 and TRBJ2-5; 8 bases align to TRBD2. This CDR3 comprises 16 residues. Trimming took 3 bases from V and 1 from J; bases not matched to a gene: 7. The germline V gene has CDR1 LNHDA and CDR2 SQIVND (reference sequence).

V is TRBV2 and J is TRBJ2-1, with TRBD2 matching over 16 bases. The CDR3 covers 18 residues. The ends lost 6 bases at V and 9 bases at J; junction bases unmatched: 14. Germline lookup yields CDR1 SNHLY and CDR2 FYNNEI. The CDR3 region is CASRAPEGLAGGLSEQFF. In DNA, the CDR3 is TGTGCCAGCAGAGCCCCTGAGGGACTAGCGGGGGGGCTTAGTGAGCAGTTCTTC.

This rearrangement joins TRBV14 to TRBJ2-7; D unclear. Germline CDR1 is SGHDN and CDR2 is FVKESK. Trimming stripped 3 bases from V and 3 bases from J, with 18 bases between. The CDR3 extends over 16 amino acids. The CDR3 DNA reads TGTGCCAGCAGCCACAGATATGTGGAAACCATCTACGAGCAGTACTTC. It is translated as CASSHRYVETIYEQYF.

The rearrangement joins TRBV30 to TRBJ2-7, with D maybe TRBD2 (5 bases). Germline-derived CDR1 and CDR2 are GTSNPN and SVGIG (reference sequence). The CDR3 has 14 residues. The V end lost 0 bases, the J end lost 0 bases, and 9 bases lay between the germline ends. CDR3 region: CAWSVSAGSYEQYF. Written as DNA, the CDR3 is TGTGCCTGGAGTGTAAGTGCGGGCTCCTACGAGCAGTACTTC.

The rearrangement links TRBV2 to TRBJ2-5, with 9 bases identical to TRBD2. The CDR3 has 16 residues. The germline V gene has CDR1 SNHLY and CDR2 FYNNEI. With V trimmed by 0 bases and J by 0 bases, 2 bases remained unmatched. This CDR3 is CASSEAGLAYQETQYF. Here the CDR3 DNA reads TGTGCCAGCAGTGAAGCGGGACTAGCCTACCAAGAGACCCAGTACTTC. The full variable domain, with the rest looked up from reference TRBV2 and TRBJ2-5, is EPEVTQTPSHQVTQMGQEVILRCVPISNHLYFYWYRQILGQKVEFLVSFYNNEISEKSEIFDDQFSVERPDGSNFTLKIRSTKLEDSAMYFCASSEAGLAYQETQYFGPGTRLLVL.

The chain links TRBV30 to TRBJ2-3; 9 nucleotides align to TRBD1. The V and J ends lost 8 bases and 9 bases, in that order; junction bases with no gene match: 12. This CDR3 is built from 13 residues. Germline lookup yields CDR1 GTSNPN and CDR2 SVGIG (reference sequence). CDR3 in DNA: TGTGCCCGCCGGGACAGGGCCGCCGGCACGCAGTATTTT. As protein: CARRDRAAGTQYF.

The rearrangement uses TRBV6-6 and TRBJ1-4; no clear D. The CDR3 spans 17 residues. V was shortened by 5 bases and J by 8 bases, with 24 bases between the two germline ends. In germline, CDR1 is MNHNY, CDR2 SVGAGI (reference sequence). The CDR3 DNA sequence: TGTGCCAGCAGTCCGTCGGGCGGACGGGCCGGAGGAGAAAAACTGTTTTTT. Encoded protein: CASSPSGGRAGGEKLFF.

This clone was recorded once. The J gene is TRBJ2-7, the V gene TRBV7-2; no definite D call. The CDR3 is 16 amino acids. V shed 2 bases and J shed 0 bases, with 14 bases lying between them. Per germline, CDR1 SGHTA and CDR2 FQGNSA. The CDR3: CASSLTPLGSSYEQYF. CDR3 bases: TGTGCCAGCAGCTTAACCCCTTTGGGCAGCTCCTACGAGCAGTACTTC.

The chain employs TRBV9 and TRBJ2-7, with 8 bases matching TRBD2. After removal of 2 bases from V and 5 bases from J, the junction contained 6 bases not matched to a gene. The V gene's germline CDR1 is SGDLS and CDR2 YYNGEE. The CDR3 length is 14 residues. This chain's CDR3 is CASSVGGGLDEQYF. CDR3 nucleotide sequence: TGTGCCAGCAGCGTCGGGGGGGGCCTCGACGAGCAGTACTTC.

V usage is TRBV11-3 and J usage is TRBJ1-1, with TRBD1 matching 7 bases. Germline CDR1 and CDR2: SGHNT and YENEEA. With 5 bases clipped from V and 3 bases from J, the junction kept 3 bases outside the gene matches. The CDR3 has 13 amino acids. CDR3 region: CASSPGTDTEAFF. CDR3 in DNA: TGTGCCAGCAGCCCTGGGACAGACACTGAAGCTTTCTTT.

The V call is TRBV7-2, the J call TRBJ1-3; D not certain. The length of the CDR3 is 14 residues. Per the germline V gene, CDR1 is SGHTA and CDR2 is FQGNSA. Between the trimmed V and J ends, which lost 1 base and 6 bases, there was a span of 10 bases. DNA of the CDR3: TGTGCCAGCAGCTTAGTAGGCTGGGCAAACACCATATATTTT. Protein sequence: CASSLVGWANTIYF.